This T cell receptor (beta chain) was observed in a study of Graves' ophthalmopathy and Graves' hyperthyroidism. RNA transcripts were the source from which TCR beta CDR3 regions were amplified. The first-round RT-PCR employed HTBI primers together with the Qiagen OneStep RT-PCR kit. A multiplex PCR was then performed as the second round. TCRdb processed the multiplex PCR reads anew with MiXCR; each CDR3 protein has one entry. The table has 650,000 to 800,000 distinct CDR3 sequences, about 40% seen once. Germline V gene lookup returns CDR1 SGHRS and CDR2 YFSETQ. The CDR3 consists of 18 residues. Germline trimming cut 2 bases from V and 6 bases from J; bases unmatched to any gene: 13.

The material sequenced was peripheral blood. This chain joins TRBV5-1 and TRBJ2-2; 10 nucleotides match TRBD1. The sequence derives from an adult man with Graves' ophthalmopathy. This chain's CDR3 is CASSLTDRGRGFAGELFF. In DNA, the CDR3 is TGCGCCAGCAGCTTAACCGACAGGGGGCGCGGATTCGCCGGGGAGCTGTTTTTT.